This T cell receptor (beta chain) was profiled in a study of vaccination effects on CD4 cells after COVID-19. Study results and caveats: Post-vaccine spike-reactive clones in convalescents were mainly new vaccine-induced clones. Whether induced by infection or by vaccine, clones showed marked clonal contraction late after vaccination.

Before any sequencing was done, the ViraFEST assay used viral peptide pools to expand antigen-specific CD4+ T cells. After less than twelve days in culture, the CD4+ T cells were isolated. PCR showed that the person got SARS-CoV-2 infection at some point between March and December 2020. Serving as negative control culture was an HIV-1 Nef peptide pool. IL-2 medium took the place of half the medium on both days 3 and 7. Clones were read by immunoSEQ multiplex PCR, and TCRdb kept only the in-frame ones, dropping some. The repertoire holds tens of thousands of clones, with approximately 73% as singletons. A word on this clone: Its antigen is undetermined.

The CDR3 is 12 amino acids. V was pared by 6 bases and J by 8 bases, with 3 bases of the junction left unmatched. Germline CDR1 and CDR2: MDHEN and SYDVKM. The receptor comes from a human donor who had a prior SARS-CoV-2 infection. This rearrangement joins TRBV28 to TRBJ1-2; 10 bases fit TRBD1. This sample comprised CD4+ T cells from PBMCs cultured with HIV peptides, obtained before COVID-19 vaccination. Documented subset: HIV-1 Nef peptide pool negative control/reference culture. In DNA, the CDR3 is TGTGCCAGCAGGGAGACAGGGGGCGGCTACACCTTC. This translates into CASRETGGGYTF.